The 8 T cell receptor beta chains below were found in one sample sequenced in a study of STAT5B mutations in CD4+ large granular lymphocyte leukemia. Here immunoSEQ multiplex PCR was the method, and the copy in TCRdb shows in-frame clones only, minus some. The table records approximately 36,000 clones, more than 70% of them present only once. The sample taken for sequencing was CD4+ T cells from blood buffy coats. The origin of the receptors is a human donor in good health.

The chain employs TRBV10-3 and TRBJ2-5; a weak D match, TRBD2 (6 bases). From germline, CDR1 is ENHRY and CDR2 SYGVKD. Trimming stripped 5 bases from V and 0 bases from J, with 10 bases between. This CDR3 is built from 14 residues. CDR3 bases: TGTGCCATCAGTCTCGGGGGTGACCAAGAGACCCAGTACTTC. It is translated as CAISLGGDQETQYF.

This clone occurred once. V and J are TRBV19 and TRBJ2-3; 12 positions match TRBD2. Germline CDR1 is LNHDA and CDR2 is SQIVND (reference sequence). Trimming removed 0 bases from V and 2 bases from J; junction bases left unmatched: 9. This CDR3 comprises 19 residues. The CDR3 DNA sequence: TGTGCCAGTAGTATAGAATATCTGGGACTAGCGGGCTACACAGATACGCAGTATTTT. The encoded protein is CASSIEYLGLAGYTDTQYF.

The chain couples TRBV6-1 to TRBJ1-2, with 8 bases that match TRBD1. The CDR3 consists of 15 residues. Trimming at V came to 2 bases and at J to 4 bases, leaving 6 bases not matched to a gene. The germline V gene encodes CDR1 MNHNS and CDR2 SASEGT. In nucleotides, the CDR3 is TGTGCCAGCAGTGAACCCCAGGGGGCCCCCTATGGCTACACCTTC. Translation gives CASSEPQGAPYGYTF.

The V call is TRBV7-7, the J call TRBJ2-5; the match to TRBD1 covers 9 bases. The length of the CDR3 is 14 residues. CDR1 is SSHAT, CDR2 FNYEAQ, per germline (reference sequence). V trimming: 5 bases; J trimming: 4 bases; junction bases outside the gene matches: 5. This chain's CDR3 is CASSRGQGTETQYF. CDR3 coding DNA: TGTGCCAGCAGCCGAGGACAGGGGACAGAGACCCAGTACTTC.

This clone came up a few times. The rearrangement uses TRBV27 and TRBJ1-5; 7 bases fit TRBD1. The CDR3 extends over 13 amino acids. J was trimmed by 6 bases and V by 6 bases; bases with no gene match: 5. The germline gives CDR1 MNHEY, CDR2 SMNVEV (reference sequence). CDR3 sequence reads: CASRPSGGQPQHF. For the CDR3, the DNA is TGTGCCAGCAGACCCTCAGGGGGTCAGCCCCAGCATTTT.

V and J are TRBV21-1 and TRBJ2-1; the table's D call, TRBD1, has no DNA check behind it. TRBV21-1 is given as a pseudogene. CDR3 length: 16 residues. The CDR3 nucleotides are TGTGCCAGCAGCAACGTTCGATGGACACACATCAATGAGCAGTTCTTC. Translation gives CASSNVRWTHINEQFF.

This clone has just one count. The CDR3 nucleotides read TGTGCCAGCAGCTTGCGGTGGGGGGGCGGCTCCTACAATGAGCAGTTCTTC. Amino acids: CASSLRWGGGSYNEQFF. The chain has TRBV5-6 and TRBJ2-1; D may be TRBD2 (7 bases). The CDR3 is 17 amino acids. Trimming stripped 1 base from V and 0 bases from J, with 14 bases between. Germline CDR1 SGHDT, CDR2 YYEEEE.

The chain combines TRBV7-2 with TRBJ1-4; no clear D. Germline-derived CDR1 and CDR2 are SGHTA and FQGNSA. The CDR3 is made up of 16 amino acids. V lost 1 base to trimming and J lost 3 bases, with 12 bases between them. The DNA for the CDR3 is TGTGCCAGCAGCTTAGTTCCGGGTGGAGCTAATGAAAAACTGTTTTTT. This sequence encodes CASSLVPGGANEKLFF.